One sample yielded the 9 T cell receptor beta chains listed below, sequenced in a study of Graves' ophthalmopathy and Graves' hyperthyroidism. Amplifying from RNA transcripts, the study obtained TCR beta CDR3 regions. An initial RT-PCR round employing HTBI primers preceded a second-round multiplex PCR. TCRdb processed the multiplex PCR reads anew with MiXCR; each CDR3 protein has one entry. The sample records 620,000 or so distinct CDR3 sequences, 22% being singletons. Sequencing input: peripheral blood. All receptors come from a woman between 18 and 29 years old with stable Graves' hyperthyroidism. Some clones in this sample may be carry-over from other donors' samples.

This chain joins TRBV6-1 and TRBJ2-7; D gene unclear. Germline V lookup: CDR1 MNHNS, CDR2 SASEGT. The CDR3 loop spans 14 amino acids. V lost 8 bases and J lost 3, with 17 bases in between. CDR3 sequence reads: CASSPASVDYEQYF. CDR3 nucleotides: TGTGCCAGCTCACCGGCCTCCGTGGACTACGAGCAGTACTTC.

The table lists this clonotype with many counts. The chain employs TRBV12-3 or TRBV12-4 and TRBJ1-5; no definite D call. V was trimmed by 3 bases and J by 0 bases, leaving 6 bases between them. This CDR3 contains 14 residues. The CDR3: CASSFSGSNQPQHF. The CDR3 nucleotides read TGTGCCAGCAGTTTTAGTGGTAGCAATCAGCCCCAGCATTTT.

The chain uses TRBV15 and TRBJ2-5; no clear D gene. This CDR3 is built from 12 residues. V dropped 3 bases and J dropped 5 bases, with 7 bases sitting between them. Germline values: CDR1 LNHNV, CDR2 YYDKDF (reference sequence). The DNA for the CDR3 is TGTGCCACCAGCAGGCCCAAGGAGACCCAGTACTTC. Its protein product is CATSRPKETQYF.

This clonotype has a handful of counts. The chain couples TRBV13 to TRBJ2-7; 8 nucleotides match TRBD1. Germline loops: CDR1 PRHDT, CDR2 FYEKMQ (reference sequence). V gave up 5 bases and J gave up 6 bases; unmatched junction bases: 6. The CDR3 totals 13 residues. The CDR3 region has the DNA TGTGCCAGCAGCCTACTCAGGGGGCCCGAGCAGTACTTC. This translates into CASSLLRGPEQYF.

About this clonotype itself: Compared with germline, one end of the junction differs, possibly owing to a read error. The V call is TRBV11-2, the J call TRBJ2-2; D is perhaps TRBD2 (5 bases). The germline V gene has CDR1 SGHAT and CDR2 FQNNGV. This CDR3 region has 14 residues. DNA for the CDR3: TGTGCCAGCAGCTTATTACAGATCACCGGGGAGCTGGTTTTT. Amino acid sequence: CASSLLQITGELVF.

This chain joins TRBV5-1 and TRBJ2-2; D is undetermined. With 0 bases removed from V and 6 bases from J, the gap between germline ends came to 18 bases. CDR1 and CDR2 from the germline V gene are SGHRS and YFSETQ. CDR3 length equals 17 residues. CDR3 loop: CASSLANPGLGSGELFF. The DNA of the CDR3 is TGCGCCAGCAGCTTGGCCAACCCGGGCCTTGGGTCCGGGGAGCTGTTTTTT. The complete variable domain, with remaining parts taken from reference TRBV5-1 and TRBJ2-2, reads KAGVTQTPRYLIKTRGQQVTLSCSPISGHRSVSWYQQTPGQGLQFLFEYFSETQRNKGNFPGRFSGRQFSNSRSEMNVSTLELGDSALYLCASSLANPGLGSGELFFGEGSRLTVL.

This clonotype was observed a few times. The CDR3 region has the DNA TGTGCCAGCAGCCAAAGGACTAAAGGATATTCTGGGGCCAACGTCCTGACTTTC. It yields the protein CASSQRTKGYSGANVLTF. The chain links TRBV11-2 to TRBJ2-6; possible D gene TRBD2, 6 bases. The germline gives CDR1 SGHAT, CDR2 FQNNGV. The CDR3 runs 18 residues. Trimming removed 5 bases from V and 1 base from J, with 18 bases in between.

This clonotype was detected ten times or more. This rearrangement joins TRBV28 to TRBJ2-7; the D is unclear. CDR3 size: 14 residues. V was shortened by 3 bases and J by 2 bases, with 11 bases between the two germline ends. Germline-derived CDR1 and CDR2 are MDHEN and SYDVKM. The CDR3 DNA sequence: TGTGCCAGCAGTTTTGTGACTGACGCCTACGAGCAGTACTTC. It specifies CASSFVTDAYEQYF.

This clonotype has at least ten counts. V usage is TRBV5-1 and J usage is TRBJ1-6; 11 bases are shared with TRBD1. The CDR3 has 15 amino acids. Looked up from germline, CDR1 is SGHRS and CDR2 is YFSETQ. V dropped 1 base and J dropped 8; count of bases not matched to a gene: 2. CDR3 region: CASSLSGQGDSPLHF. The CDR3 bases are TGCGCCAGCAGCTTGTCGGGACAGGGGGATTCACCCCTCCACTTT.